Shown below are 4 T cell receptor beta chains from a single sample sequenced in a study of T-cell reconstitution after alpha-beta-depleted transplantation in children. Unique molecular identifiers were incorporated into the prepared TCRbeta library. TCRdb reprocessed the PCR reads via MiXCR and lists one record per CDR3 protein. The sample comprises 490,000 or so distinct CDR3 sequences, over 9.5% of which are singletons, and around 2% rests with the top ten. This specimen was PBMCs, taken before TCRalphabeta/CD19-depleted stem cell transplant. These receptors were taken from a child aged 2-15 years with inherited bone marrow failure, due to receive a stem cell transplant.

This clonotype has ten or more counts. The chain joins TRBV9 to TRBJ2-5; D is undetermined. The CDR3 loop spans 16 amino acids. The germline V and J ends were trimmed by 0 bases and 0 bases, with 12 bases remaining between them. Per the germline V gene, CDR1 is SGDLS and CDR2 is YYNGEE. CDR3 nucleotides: TGTGCCAGCAGCGTAGCCGGAAGAAGCAACCAAGAGACCCAGTACTTC. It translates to CASSVAGRSNQETQYF.

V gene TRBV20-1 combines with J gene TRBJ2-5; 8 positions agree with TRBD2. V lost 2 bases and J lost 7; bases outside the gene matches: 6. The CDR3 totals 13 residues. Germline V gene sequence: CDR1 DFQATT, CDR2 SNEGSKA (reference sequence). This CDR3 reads CSARLGLARTQYF. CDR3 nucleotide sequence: TGCAGTGCTAGACTTGGACTAGCTAGGACCCAGTACTTC.

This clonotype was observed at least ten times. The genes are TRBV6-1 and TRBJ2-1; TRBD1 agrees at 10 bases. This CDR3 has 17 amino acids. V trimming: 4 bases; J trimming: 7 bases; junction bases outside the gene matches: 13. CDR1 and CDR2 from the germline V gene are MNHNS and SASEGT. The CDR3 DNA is TGTGCCAGCAGTGCCCTTGTGACAGGGGGCGCAAATAATGAGCAGTTCTTC. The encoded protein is CASSALVTGGANNEQFF.

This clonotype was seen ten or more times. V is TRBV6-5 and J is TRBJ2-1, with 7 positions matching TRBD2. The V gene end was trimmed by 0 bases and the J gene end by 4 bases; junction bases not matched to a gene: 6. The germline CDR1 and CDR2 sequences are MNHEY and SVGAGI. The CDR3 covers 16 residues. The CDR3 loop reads CASSYSKAGHYNEQFF. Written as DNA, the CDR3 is TGTGCCAGCAGTTACTCGAAAGCGGGGCATTACAATGAGCAGTTCTTC.